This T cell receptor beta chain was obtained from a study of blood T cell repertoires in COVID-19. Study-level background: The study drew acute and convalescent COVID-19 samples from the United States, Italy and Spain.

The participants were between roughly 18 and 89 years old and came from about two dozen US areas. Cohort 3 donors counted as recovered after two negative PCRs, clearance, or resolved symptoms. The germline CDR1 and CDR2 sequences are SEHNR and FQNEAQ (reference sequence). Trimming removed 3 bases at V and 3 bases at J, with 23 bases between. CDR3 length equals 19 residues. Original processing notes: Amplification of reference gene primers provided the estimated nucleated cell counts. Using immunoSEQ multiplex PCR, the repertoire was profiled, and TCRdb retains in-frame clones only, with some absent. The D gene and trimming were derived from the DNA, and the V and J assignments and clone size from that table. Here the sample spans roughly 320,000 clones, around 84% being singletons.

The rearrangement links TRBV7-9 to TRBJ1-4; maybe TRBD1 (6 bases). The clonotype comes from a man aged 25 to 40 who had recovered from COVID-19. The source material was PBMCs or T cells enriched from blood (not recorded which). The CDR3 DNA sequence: TGTGCCAGCAGCTTTGGGAAACAGGGTTCGCGACCCGCTAATGAAAAACTGTTTTTT. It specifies CASSFGKQGSRPANEKLFF.